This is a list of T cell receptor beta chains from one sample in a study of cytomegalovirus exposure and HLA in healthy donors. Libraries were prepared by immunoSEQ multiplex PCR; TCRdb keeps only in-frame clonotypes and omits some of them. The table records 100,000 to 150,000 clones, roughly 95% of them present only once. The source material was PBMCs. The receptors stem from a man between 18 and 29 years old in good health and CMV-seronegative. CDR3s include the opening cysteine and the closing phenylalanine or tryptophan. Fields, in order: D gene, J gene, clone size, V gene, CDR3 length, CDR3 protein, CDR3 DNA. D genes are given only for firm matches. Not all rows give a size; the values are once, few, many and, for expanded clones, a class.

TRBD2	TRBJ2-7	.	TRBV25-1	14	CASSGGLGSWEQYF	TGTGCCAGCAGTGGAGGACTAGGCTCCTGGGAGCAGTACTTC
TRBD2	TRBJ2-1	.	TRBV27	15	CASSFSTSGRSEQFF	TGTGCCAGCAGTTTTTCTACTAGCGGGAGGAGTGAGCAGTTCTTC
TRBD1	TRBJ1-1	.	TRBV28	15	CASRALPSGGTEAFF	TGTGCCAGCAGGGCCCTTCCCTCAGGGGGAACTGAAGCTTTCTTT
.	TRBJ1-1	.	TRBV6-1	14	CASSETTLSAEAFF	TGTGCCAGCAGTGAAACGACCCTGAGCGCTGAAGCTTTCTTT
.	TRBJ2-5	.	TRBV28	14	CASGEAVTQETQYF	TGTGCCAGCGGGGAGGCGGTAACACAAGAGACCCAGTACTTC
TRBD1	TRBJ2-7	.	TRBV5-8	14	CASRRQGFAYEQYF	TGTGCCAGCAGGCGACAGGGGTTTGCCTACGAGCAGTACTTC
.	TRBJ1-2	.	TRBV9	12	CASSAGAGGYTF	TGTGCCAGCAGCGCAGGGGCGGGTGGCTACACCTTC
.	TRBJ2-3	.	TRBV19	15	CASSWGEQRTDTQYF	TGTGCCAGTAGTTGGGGGGAGCAGCGCACAGATACGCAGTATTTT
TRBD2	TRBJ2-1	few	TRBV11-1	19	CASSLGTVLAGDRYNEQFF	TGTGCCAGCAGCTTAGGGACGGTACTAGCGGGAGATCGGTACAATGAGCAGTTCTTC
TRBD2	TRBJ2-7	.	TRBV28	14	CASATTSGVYEQYF	TGTGCCAGCGCTACGACTAGCGGAGTCTACGAGCAGTACTTC
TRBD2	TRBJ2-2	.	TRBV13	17	CASSFRSSAGGPGELFF	TGTGCCAGCAGCTTCCGGTCTTCCGCGGGAGGGCCCGGGGAGCTGTTTTTT
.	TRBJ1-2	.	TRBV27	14	CASSLTEAGWGYTF	TGTGCCAGCAGTTTGACCGAGGCGGGATGGGGCTACACCTTC
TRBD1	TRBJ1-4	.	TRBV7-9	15	CASSQDRGEVEKLFF	TGTGCCAGCAGCCAGGACAGGGGGGAAGTTGAAAAACTGTTTTTT
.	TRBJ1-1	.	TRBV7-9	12	CASSTLNTEAFF	TGTGCCAGCTCGACATTGAACACTGAAGCTTTCTTT
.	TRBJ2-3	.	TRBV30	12	CAWSVIRDTQYF	TGTGCCTGGAGTGTAATCAGGGATACGCAGTATTTT
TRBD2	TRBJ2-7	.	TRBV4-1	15	CASSPSGTSLVEQYF	TGCGCCAGCAGCCCGTCCGGGACTAGCCTCGTCGAGCAGTACTTC
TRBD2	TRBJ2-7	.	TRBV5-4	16	CASSPTGLAGAYEQYF	TGTGCCAGCAGCCCGACCGGACTAGCGGGGGCCTACGAGCAGTACTTC
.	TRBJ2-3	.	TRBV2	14	CASSEGLAADTQYF	TGTGCCAGCAGTGAAGGGCTAGCCGCAGATACGCAGTATTTT